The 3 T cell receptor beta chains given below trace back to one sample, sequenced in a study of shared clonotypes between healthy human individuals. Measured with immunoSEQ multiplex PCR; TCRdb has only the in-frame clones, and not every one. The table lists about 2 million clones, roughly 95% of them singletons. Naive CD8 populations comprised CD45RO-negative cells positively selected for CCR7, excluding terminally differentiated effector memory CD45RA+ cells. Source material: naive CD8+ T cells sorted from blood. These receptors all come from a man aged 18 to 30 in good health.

The CDR3: CASTIEGHANTEAFF. The CDR3 nucleotides are TGTGCCAGCACCATAGAGGGACACGCGAACACTGAAGCTTTCTTT. The chain combines TRBV5-6 with TRBJ1-1, with D maybe TRBD1 (6 bases). V lost 6 bases to trimming and J lost 1 base, with 16 bases between them. This CDR3 contains 15 residues. In germline, CDR1 is SGHDT, CDR2 YYEEEE.

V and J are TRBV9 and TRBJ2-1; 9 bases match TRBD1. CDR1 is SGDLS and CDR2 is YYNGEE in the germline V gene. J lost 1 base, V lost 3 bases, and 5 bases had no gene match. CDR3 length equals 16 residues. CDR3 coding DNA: TGTGCCAGCAGCGCCACAGGGGGCATTTCCTACAATGAGCAGTTCTTC. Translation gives CASSATGGISYNEQFF.

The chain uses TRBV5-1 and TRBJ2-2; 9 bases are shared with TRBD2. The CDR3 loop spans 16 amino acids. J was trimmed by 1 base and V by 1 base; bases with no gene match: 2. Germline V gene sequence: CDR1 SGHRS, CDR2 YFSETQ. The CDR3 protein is CASSLLAGLNTGELFF. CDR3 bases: TGCGCCAGCAGCTTGCTAGCGGGGTTGAACACCGGGGAGCTGTTTTTT.